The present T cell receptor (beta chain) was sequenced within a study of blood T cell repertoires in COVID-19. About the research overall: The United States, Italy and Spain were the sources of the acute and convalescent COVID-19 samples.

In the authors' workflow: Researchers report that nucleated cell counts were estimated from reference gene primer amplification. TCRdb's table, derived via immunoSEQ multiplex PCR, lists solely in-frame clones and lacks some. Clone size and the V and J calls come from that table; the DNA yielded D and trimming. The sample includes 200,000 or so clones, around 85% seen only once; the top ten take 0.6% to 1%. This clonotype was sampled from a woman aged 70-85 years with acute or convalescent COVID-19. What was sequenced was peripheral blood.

Here the CDR3 reads CASSEGYIRYEQYF. CDR3 nucleotide sequence: TGTGCCAGCAGTGAAGGTTACATCAGGTACGAGCAGTACTTC. The V gene is TRBV6-1, the J gene TRBJ2-7, with no clear D. The CDR3 has 14 amino acids. V was shortened by 1 base and J by 4 bases, with 11 bases between the two germline ends. Germline loops: CDR1 MNHNS, CDR2 SASEGT.